The clone carrying this T cell receptor beta chain was seen repeatedly, ten times or more. Its specificity is not known. A junction boundary mismatches the germline segment, possibly from a read error. During its preparation, the TCRbeta library received unique molecular identifiers. TCRdb reprocessed the PCR reads via MiXCR and lists one record per CDR3 protein. There are 500,000 to 650,000 distinct CDR3 sequences in the sample; roughly 13% occur only once, and 2.2% lies in the top ten. This entry belongs to a study of T-cell reconstitution after alpha-beta-depleted transplantation in children. Study-level results: Where some patients showed high TCRbeta diversity at day 60, it came from recipient T cells and thymic progenitors that had survived. From newly produced T cells came most of the T-cell counts and diversity one year after transplant. Reportedly, alpha-beta T cells present about two months post-transplant originated from several hundred expanded clones of graft origin.

This specimen consisted of PBMCs, mostly from graft donor cells, obtained 360 days after TCRalphabeta/CD19-depleted stem cell transplant. This sequence was found in a male patient younger than 18 who had a stem cell transplant for acute myeloid leukemia, so the T cells may come from the graft donor.

CDR3 in amino acids: CASSLAGVRSDTQYF. The DNA for the CDR3 is TGTGCCAGCAGTCTAGCGGGAGTGCGTTCAGATACGCAGTATTTT. The V gene is TRBV12-3 or TRBV12-4, the J gene TRBJ2-3, with 10 bases lining up with TRBD2. This CDR3 spans 15 amino acids.